The T cell receptor (beta chain) under discussion was sequenced for a study of beta chain features in type 1 diabetes (dated 2018 in TCRdb). The study in broad terms: Mean age, gender distribution, total cell number and subset yield did not differ between patients and healthy donors. Across all samples, 107,917,701 sorted cells were examined, and cell number per subset correlated strongly with RNA yield. The study compared TCRB repertoires of sorted circulating CD4+ T cell subsets between recently diagnosed type 1 diabetes patients and matched healthy donors. Regulatory and stem cell-like memory subsets were isolated from only 8 patients and roughly 8 healthy donors, whereas naive and central memory subsets came from all 28 donors. Study-level results and caveats: Fewer insertions and more nucleotide deletions at VDJ recombination sites were observed in patients with type 1 diabetes, implying thymic rearrangement abnormalities. Naive, central memory and regulatory TCRB repertoires appeared to be more alike among patients than among healthy donors. PCR might favor shorter templates, but patient and control samples were amplified and corrected together, so any skew would affect both groups equally. Because cDNA was sequenced instead of genomic DNA, activated cells with high expression could be over-represented, although the groups did not differ in activation or CD3 levels. In all four CD4+ subsets, TCRB CDR3 length was moderately but significantly shorter in type 1 diabetes patients. Only small numbers of individuals were included in the HLA sub-analyses, which left unresolved whether HLA type had any influence on TCRB rearrangement.

This clone has only a few counts. Its binding antigen is unknown. Base qualities are not provided; no much larger clone lies one nucleotide away. The High Capacity cDNA Reverse Transcription Kit was used to reverse transcribe all of the isolated RNA, meaning that expressed TCRB transcripts were what got sequenced. Deep immunoSEQ sequencing was applied to naive, central memory and regulatory T cell samples, giving an average of roughly 3.5 million total reads per sample. Sorted cells were lysed in RLT buffer and RNA was extracted with DNase-treated RNeasy Micro or Mini kits, depending on cell number. Each cell subset was processed separately to prevent cross-contamination, with patient and healthy donor samples processed together. TCRB sequences were amplified from cDNA with the immunoSEQ multiplex PCR, producing 87-bp fragments spanning the CDR3 region. Sequencing of the amplicons was performed on the Illumina HiSeq platform. In the authors' own workflow: PCR bias was computationally corrected using synthetic template baselines, reads within Hamming distance 2 were collapsed, and singletons that could not be merged were discarded. Reads were aligned to IMGT to assign V, D and J genes, CDR3 length, and insertions or deletions at six rearrangement sites. Within each subset, clonotype counts were normalized to sorted cell number, after which true diversity and Gini coefficients were computed with the tcR R package. Repertoire sharing was quantified using the overlap coefficient calculated on TCRB nucleotide sequences. Sourced from immuneACCESS, this table was stored by TCRdb with only in-frame sequences that have V and J called. A share of the clones is absent; for the studies checked, an unresolved V gene accounts for under half, and the remainder has no known explanation. V, J and clone size reflect that table, while D and trimming were determined from the DNA. For this sample the table gives about 340,000 clones, of which 8% were detected only once. The ten most abundant clones make up approximately 0.44% of the sample.

V is shortened by 2 bases, J by 7 bases, and the region joining them spans 9 bases. The germline V gene encodes CDR1 LNHNV and CDR2 YYDKDF (reference sequence). CDR3 length: 14 amino acids, cysteine to phenylalanine. Solely the CDR3 DNA is kept, with 42 bases framed from the first base. A single peripheral blood draw of about 120 mL on average was collected from each donor into heparinised tubes. Using a panel that included CD45RO, CCR7, CD25, CD127, CD95 and CD27, naive, central memory, regulatory and stem cell-like memory CD4+ T cells were sorted on a BD FACSAria II. A purity above 98% was achieved for all sorted populations. PBMCs were isolated right away by Lymphoprep density gradient centrifugation and were stained directly, without culture. To minimize batch effects, samples were stained and sorted in pairs, one healthy donor with one patient per experiment.

The chain was built from TRBV15 and TRBJ1-6; a weak D assignment points to TRBD1 (6 bases agree). The specimen was central memory CD4+ T cells from blood. The receptor's source is a woman under 30 in good health. This receptor has the CDR3 CATSRNTGNSPLHF. The sequence in DNA is TGTGCCACCAGCAGAAATACAGGGAATTCACCCCTCCACTTT.